Following are 3 T cell receptor beta chains from one sample sequenced in a study of blood T cell repertoires in COVID-19. Sequenced by immunoSEQ multiplex PCR; TCRdb stores in-frame clones only, minus some. The sample yields some 76,000 clones, around nine tenths seen once. What was sequenced was peripheral blood. The receptors were gathered from a human donor in a cohort sampled during active COVID-19.

In its sample, this clone was seen a few times. This chain links TRBV27 with TRBJ1-6, with D hard to call. CDR1 and CDR2 from the germline V gene are MNHEY and SMNVEV (reference sequence). This CDR3 has 13 amino acids. Trimming removed 5 bases from V and 4 bases from J, with 6 bases in between. This CDR3 reads CASSLDYNSPLHF. The CDR3 region has the DNA TGTGCCAGCAGTCTAGATTATAATTCACCCCTCCACTTT.

J is TRBJ1-1 and V is TRBV7-9; D perhaps matches TRBD1 (5 bases). This CDR3 comprises 15 residues. The V gene's germline CDR1 is SEHNR and CDR2 FQNEAQ (reference sequence). V dropped 5 bases and J dropped 4 bases, with 17 bases sitting between them. CDR3 in amino acids: CASSPGGLAGTEAFF. CDR3 nucleotide sequence: TGTGCCAGCAGCCCGGGGGGTTTAGCAGGCACTGAAGCTTTCTTT.

V usage is TRBV7-2 and J usage is TRBJ2-1; D possibly corresponds to TRBD2 (7 bases). This CDR3 has 17 amino acids. CDR1 is SGHTA, CDR2 FQGNSA, per germline. V lost 9 bases, J lost 9 bases, and 30 bases lay in between. The CDR3 spells CASKTLGGGGVPREQFF. CDR3 DNA sequence: TGTGCCAGTAAGACACTAGGGGGGGGCGGTGTCCCCCGTGAGCAGTTCTTC.